The rows below give T cell receptor beta chains drawn from one sample of a study of blood T cell repertoires in COVID-19. Sequencing was performed with immunoSEQ multiplex PCR; in TCRdb, only in-frame clones are kept and a portion is missing. This table holds tens of thousands of clones, approximately 85% found once. Sample: peripheral blood. The origin of the receptors is a man aged 45-60 years with active COVID-19. CDR3s include the opening cysteine and the closing phenylalanine or tryptophan. Fields, in order: D gene, V gene, clone size, J gene, CDR3 protein, CDR3 DNA. The D gene is left open where the match is weak. The size of a clone is reported for some rows only, either as once, few or many, or as a class for expanded clones.

>-|TRBV19|-|TRBJ1-1
CASSIVGGIPLNTEAFF
TGTGCCAGTAGTATAGTGGGGGGAATCCCCTTGAACACTGAAGCTTTCTTT
>TRBD1|TRBV7-9|-|TRBJ2-2
CASSSWTGVPGELFF
TGTGCCAGCAGCTCCTGGACAGGGGTCCCCGGGGAGCTGTTTTTT
>-|TRBV24-1|-|TRBJ1-2
CATSDLRSGNYGYTF
TGTGCCACCAGTGATTTGCGGTCCGGGAACTATGGCTACACCTTC
>-|TRBV19|-|TRBJ2-7
CASRRGDRVFYEQYF
TGTGCCAGTAGGAGGGGGGACAGAGTGTTCTACGAGCAGTACTTC
>-|TRBV28|once|TRBJ1-5
CASSPPDRSNQPQHF
TGTGCCAGCAGCCCCCCCGACAGGAGTAATCAGCCCCAGCATTTT
>TRBD2|TRBV6-5|-|TRBJ2-3
CAILAGGRADTQYF
TGTGCCATTCTAGCGGGGGGGCGGGCAGATACGCAGTATTTT
>-|TRBV28|-|TRBJ2-1
CASSPTAGGHNEQFF
TGTGCCAGCAGTCCTACCGCGGGTGGGCACAATGAGCAGTTCTTC
>TRBD2|TRBV6-2/TRBV6-3|-|TRBJ2-3
CASSASGSTDTQYF
TGTGCCAGCAGTGCTAGCGGGAGCACAGATACGCAGTATTTT
>-|TRBV6-2/TRBV6-3|-|TRBJ2-2
CASSYRVLGGELFF
TGTGCCAGCAGTTACCGAGTCCTTGGCGGGGAGCTGTTTTTT
>-|TRBV5-1|-|TRBJ1-4
CASSDSYNEKLFF
TGCGCCAGCAGCGACAGCTATAATGAAAAACTGTTTTTT
>-|TRBV28|-|TRBJ1-4
CASSSPDRQNEKLFF
TGTGCCAGCAGTTCGCCTGACAGGCAAAATGAAAAACTGTTTTTT
>TRBD2|TRBV4-3|-|TRBJ2-7
CASSQVAGGIEQYF
TGCGCCAGCAGCCAAGTAGCGGGAGGAATCGAGCAGTACTTC
>-|TRBV29-1|-|TRBJ2-1
CSLGGGASYNEQFF
TGCAGCCTAGGAGGGGGGGCCTCCTACAATGAGCAGTTCTTC
>TRBD1|TRBV6-6|once|TRBJ2-2
CASSYQQGVAGELFF
TGTGCCAGCAGTTACCAGCAGGGGGTCGCCGGGGAGCTGTTTTTT
>TRBD1|TRBV5-1|-|TRBJ1-1
CASSITGGDTEAFF
TGCGCCAGCAGTATCACAGGGGGGGACACTGAAGCTTTCTTT
>-|TRBV28|-|TRBJ1-3
CASSSPPGSPSGNTIYF
TGTGCCAGCAGTTCCCCCCCGGGGAGCCCGTCTGGAAACACCATATATTTT
>-|TRBV11-3|few|TRBJ2-1
CASSLDRNEQFF
TGTGCCAGCAGCTTAGATCGCAATGAGCAGTTCTTC
>-|TRBV6-5|-|TRBJ2-3
CASLHRDTLTDTQYF
TGTGCCAGCCTCCACAGGGACACCCTCACAGATACGCAGTATTTT
>-|TRBV30|-|TRBJ2-7
CACLSPARAAYEQYF
TGTGCCTGCCTTTCCCCGGCCAGGGCAGCCTACGAGCAGTACTTC
>-|TRBV7-2|-|TRBJ2-1
CASSFQGGVYNEQFF
TGTGCCAGCAGTTTTCAAGGGGGGGTCTACAATGAGCAGTTCTTC
>-|TRBV7-2|few|TRBJ2-7
CASSLVASEGEQYF
TGTGCCAGCAGCTTAGTCGCTAGCGAAGGCGAGCAGTACTTC
>-|TRBV5-4|-|TRBJ2-7
CASSSRWSPREQYF
TGTGCCAGCAGCTCCAGGTGGTCCCCACGCGAGCAGTACTTC
>TRBD1|TRBV4-3|-|TRBJ1-6
CASSRDRGSPLHF
TGCGCCAGCAGCCGAGACAGGGGTTCACCCCTCCACTTT
>TRBD2|TRBV6-2/TRBV6-3|-|TRBJ2-1
CASSRTSGVYNEQFF
TGTGCCAGCAGCCGAACTAGCGGGGTATACAATGAGCAGTTCTTC
>TRBD1|TRBV29-1|-|TRBJ2-1
CSGEGQGLNEQFF
TGCAGCGGCGAGGGACAGGGTCTGAATGAGCAGTTCTTC
>-|TRBV6-5|-|TRBJ1-1
CASNNEDSLNTEAFF
TGTGCCAGCAACAATGAAGACAGTTTGAACACTGAAGCTTTCTTT
>TRBD1|TRBV7-2|-|TRBJ1-2
CASSLSVRGPSYGDGYTF
TGTGCCAGCAGCTTAAGTGTCAGGGGGCCTTCGTATGGAGATGGCTACACCTTC
>-|TRBV19|-|TRBJ2-7
CASRPGAGWEQYF
TGTGCCAGTAGGCCAGGGGCCGGTTGGGAGCAGTACTTC
>TRBD1|TRBV19|-|TRBJ1-5
CASSPLGQVKGGNQPQHF
TGTGCCAGTAGCCCCCTGGGACAGGTTAAGGGCGGCAATCAGCCCCAGCATTTT
>-|TRBV12-3/TRBV12-4|-|TRBJ2-3
CASSLSGWAQYF
TGTGCCAGCAGTTTGTCGGGATGGGCGCAGTATTTT
>-|TRBV28|once|TRBJ2-7
CASISFAGSPEQYF
TGTGCCAGCATCTCATTCGCGGGGAGTCCCGAGCAGTACTTC
>-|TRBV7-3|once|TRBJ1-3
CASSPGGNTIYF
TGTGCCAGCAGCCCGGGTGGAAACACCATATATTTT
>-|TRBV15|-|TRBJ2-1
CATSRGQYNEQFF
TGTGCCACCAGCAGAGGGCAGTACAATGAGCAGTTCTTC
>TRBD1|TRBV7-9|few|TRBJ1-2
CASSPNRGAQPISNYGYTF
TGTGCCAGCAGCCCTAACAGGGGGGCTCAACCGATCTCTAACTATGGCTACACCTTC
>TRBD1|TRBV5-6|once|TRBJ2-2
CASSLLGTGGTGELFF
TGTGCCAGCAGCTTGTTAGGGACAGGGGGCACCGGGGAGCTGTTTTTT
>-|TRBV28|-|TRBJ1-4
CASSLSGTRNEKLFF
TGTGCCAGCAGTTTATCCGGGACACGAAATGAAAAACTGTTTTTT
>TRBD1|TRBV7-2|-|TRBJ2-5
CASSGRTGIKETQYF
TGTGCCAGCAGCGGACGGACAGGGATTAAAGAGACCCAGTACTTC
>TRBD2|TRBV5-1|-|TRBJ2-5
CASSPGGGGNQETQYF
TGCGCCAGCAGCCCCGGGGGCGGGGGGAACCAAGAGACCCAGTACTTC
>-|TRBV27|-|TRBJ2-7
CASSSFGRGASEQYF
TGTGCCAGCAGCTCCTTTGGGAGGGGGGCTAGTGAGCAGTACTTC
>-|TRBV11-3|-|TRBJ1-1
CASSLKLLSNTEAFF
TGTGCCAGCAGCTTAAAACTGCTCTCGAACACTGAAGCTTTCTTT
>-|TRBV20-1|once|TRBJ1-2
CSAREDSYTF
TGCAGTGCTAGAGAGGACAGTTACACCTTC
>-|TRBV7-9|-|TRBJ1-2
CASSPAGAGYGYTF
TGTGCCAGCAGCCCTGCAGGGGCAGGATATGGCTACACCTTC
>TRBD1|TRBV19|-|TRBJ2-1
CASRPTPGQGQFF
TGTGCCAGTAGACCGACACCGGGACAGGGTCAGTTCTTC
>-|TRBV18|-|TRBJ2-2
CASSSRTQITGELFF
TGTGCCAGCTCATCTCGTACACAGATCACCGGGGAGCTGTTTTTT
>-|TRBV18|-|TRBJ2-5
CASSPQNIISGVSTETQYF
TGTGCCAGCTCACCGCAGAACATAATAAGTGGAGTATCAACAGAGACCCAGTACTTC
>-|TRBV6-9|-|TRBJ1-6
CASSYWSSPLHF
TGTGCCAGCAGTTATTGGAGCTCACCCCTCCACTTT
>TRBD1|TRBV10-3|-|TRBJ1-2
CAISESGGAGYGYTF
TGTGCCATCAGTGAGTCAGGGGGCGCGGGCTATGGCTACACCTTC
>-|TRBV5-4|-|TRBJ2-7
CASSPDSYKQYF
TGTGCCAGCAGCCCCGACAGTTACAAGCAGTACTTC
>-|TRBV28|-|TRBJ1-2
CASRLGGYGYTF
TGTGCCAGCAGATTAGGAGGGTATGGCTACACCTTC
>-|TRBV12-3/TRBV12-4|-|TRBJ2-1
CASSSNLGTPGFF
TGTGCCAGCAGTTCGAACCTCGGGACACCCGGGTTCTTC
>-|TRBV19|-|TRBJ1-2
CASSEKGVFYGYTF
TGTGCCAGTAGCGAGAAGGGGGTTTTCTATGGCTACACCTTC
>TRBD2|TRBV28|-|TRBJ2-1
CASRGLELYNEQFF
TGTGCCAGCAGGGGACTAGAGCTCTACAATGAGCAGTTCTTC
>TRBD1|TRBV7-2|-|TRBJ2-1
CASSLRDRGSYNEQFF
TGTGCCAGCAGCTTGAGGGACAGGGGATCCTACAATGAGCAGTTCTTC
>-|TRBV15|-|TRBJ2-1
CATSSPREYPRNEQFF
TGTGCCACCAGCAGTCCCCGCGAGTACCCTAGGAATGAGCAGTTCTTC
>-|TRBV5-1|-|TRBJ1-5
CASSLGQSSNQPQHF
TGCGCCAGCAGCTTGGGACAGAGTAGCAATCAGCCCCAGCATTTT